Here is one TCR beta chain with its context. PCR primers comprised 60 Vbeta and 13 Jbeta primers. Generated by immunoSEQ multiplex PCR, the TCRdb table keeps only in-frame clones and is missing some. The sample has 100,000 to 150,000 clones, around 68% seen once; the top ten hold 4%. The source of the sample is a study of cytomegalovirus exposure and HLA in healthy donors. The CDR3 has 15 residues. The junction had 8 bases not matched to a gene; V was cut back by 6 bases and J by 10 bases. The V gene's germline CDR1 is SGHNT and CDR2 YENEEA. The sample comprised PBMCs. This chain links TRBV11-3 with TRBJ2-1; 14 bases match TRBD2. The origin of this receptor is a man aged 35 to 55 in good health and CMV-seropositive. The CDR3 sequence: CASSRPTSGREEQFF. The CDR3, as DNA: TGTGCCAGCAGTCGACCGACTAGCGGGAGGGAAGAGCAGTTCTTC. Together with reference TRBV11-3 and TRBJ2-1, the CDR3 gives the full variable domain: EAGVVQSPRYKIIEKKQPVAFWCNPISGHNTLYWYLQNLGQGPELLIRYENEEAVDDSQLPKDRFSAERLKGVDSTLKIQPAELGDSAVYLCASSRPTSGREEQFFGPGTRLTVL.